This entry lists 11 T cell receptor beta chains sequenced from one sample in a study of shared clonotypes between healthy human individuals. Profiled with immunoSEQ multiplex PCR; TCRdb holds only in-frame clones, not every one. The data contain roughly 1,500,000 clones, 98% of them singletons. The sample consisted of naive CD4+ T cells sorted from blood. As for subset: CD45RA+ positively selected. These receptors all stem from a man aged 25-40 years in good health.

The gene calls are TRBV18 and TRBJ2-7, with a possible D match to TRBD2 (6 bases). There are 17 residues in the CDR3. Trimming removed 3 bases from V and 1 base from J, with 19 bases in between. Germline V lookup: CDR1 KGHSH, CDR2 LQKENI. The CDR3 sequence is CASSPYRGGGSSYEQYF. In nucleotides, the CDR3 is TGTGCCAGCTCACCTTACCGAGGTGGGGGGTCGTCCTACGAGCAGTACTTC.

Remarks on this clone: Additional DNA sequences in this sample encode the identical CDR3. The rearrangement uses TRBV10-3 and TRBJ2-1, with D possibly TRBD1 on 5 matching bases. Between the trimmed V and J ends, which lost 3 bases and 6 bases, there was a span of 9 bases. The CDR3 contains 13 residues. Germline lookup yields CDR1 ENHRY and CDR2 SYGVKD. The CDR3 loop reads CAISDRVVNEQFF. CDR3 in DNA: TGTGCCATCAGTGACAGGGTGGTCAATGAGCAGTTCTTC.

V is TRBV6-4 and J is TRBJ2-2; 8 bases are a match to TRBD1. The CDR3 extends over 15 amino acids. Germline CDR1 reads MRHNA; CDR2 reads SNTAGT. J lost 4 bases, V lost 3 bases, and 4 bases had no gene match. CDR3 sequence reads: CASSEGQGPTGELFF. The CDR3 region has the DNA TGTGCCAGCAGTGAAGGACAGGGTCCCACCGGGGAGCTGTTTTTT.

J is TRBJ1-4 and V is TRBV5-1; weak D call: TRBD1 (5 bases). Germline lookup yields CDR1 SGHRS and CDR2 YFSETQ. Trimming left V 3 bases short and J 0 bases short, with 9 bases between. CDR3 size: 15 residues. The CDR3 protein is CASSSEQATNEKLFF. The CDR3 bases are TGCGCCAGCAGCTCCGAACAGGCAACTAATGAAAAACTGTTTTTT. The full variable domain, rest sourced from reference TRBV5-1 and TRBJ1-4, is KAGVTQTPRYLIKTRGQQVTLSCSPISGHRSVSWYQQTPGQGLQFLFEYFSETQRNKGNFPGRFSGRQFSNSRSEMNVSTLELGDSALYLCASSSEQATNEKLFFGSGTQLSVL.

To note about this clone: Other DNA sequences in the sample encode the same CDR3. The chain is built from TRBV9 and TRBJ1-5; D might be TRBD1 (5 bases). V lost 0 bases and J 6 bases, leaving 7 bases between the germline ends. The CDR3 is made up of 13 amino acids. In germline, CDR1 is SGDLS, CDR2 YYNGEE. The CDR3 loop reads CASSVGGTQPQHF. The CDR3 nucleotides are TGTGCCAGCAGCGTAGGGGGGACTCAGCCCCAGCATTTT. Full variable domain (outside the CDR3, taken from reference TRBV9 and TRBJ1-5): DSGVTQTPKHLITATGQRVTLRCSPRSGDLSVYWYQQSLDQGLQFLIQYYNGEERAKGNILERFSAQQFPDLHSELNLSSLELGDSALYFCASSVGGTQPQHFGDGTRLSIL.

The chain is built from TRBV15 and TRBJ2-5, with 7 bases identical to TRBD1. This CDR3 region has 14 residues. Unmatched junction bases numbered 3, after V lost 2 bases and J lost 3 bases. From germline, CDR1 is LNHNV and CDR2 YYDKDF (reference sequence). The CDR3 loop reads CATSRHGTEETQYF. The CDR3 region has the DNA TGTGCCACCAGCAGACACGGGACAGAAGAGACCCAGTACTTC.

This clone was seen just once. The chain joins TRBV7-8 to TRBJ2-1, with 7 bases aligning to TRBD2. V was clipped by 8 bases and J by 5 bases; unmatched bases: 12. CDR1 is SGHVS and CDR2 is FQNEAQ in the germline V gene. The CDR3 consists of 15 residues. The CDR3 DNA follows: TGTGCCAGCCGTCTAGGAGGAGCGGGAAACAATGAGCAGTTCTTC. Its protein is CASRLGGAGNNEQFF.

This chain links TRBV18 with TRBJ2-6; either TRBD1 or TRBD2 may supply D (5 bases each). V dropped 1 base and J dropped 2 bases, with 12 bases sitting between them. From germline, CDR1 is KGHSH and CDR2 LQKENI. The CDR3 loop spans 17 amino acids. CDR3 nucleotides: TGTGCCAGCTCACCACTCAGTGGGGGAACTGGGGCCAACGTCCTGACTTTC. This sequence encodes CASSPLSGGTGANVLTF.

The V and J genes are TRBV10-3 and TRBJ2-3; 10 positions agree with TRBD2. V lost 5 bases to trimming and J lost 3 bases; unmatched junction nucleotides: 8. CDR1 and CDR2 (germline): ENHRY, SYGVKD. This CDR3 comprises 16 residues. The CDR3 is CAISSASGRATDTQYF. The CDR3 nucleotides read TGTGCCATCAGTTCCGCTAGCGGGAGAGCGACAGATACGCAGTATTTT.

To note about this clone: The junction departs from germline at one end; a sequencing error may be responsible. This sequence joins TRBV7-7 and TRBJ2-5; 11 nucleotides match TRBD1. CDR1 and CDR2 (germline): SSHAT, FNYEAQ (reference sequence). The CDR3 consists of 16 residues. CDR3 amino acids: CASSYTGTGGQETQYF. CDR3 DNA sequence: TGTGCTAGCAGCTACACGGGGACAGGGGGCCAAGAGACCCAGTACTTC.

J is TRBJ1-1 and V is TRBV18; D unclear. Per the germline V gene, CDR1 is KGHSH and CDR2 is LQKENI. The CDR3 length is 14 residues. V was clipped by 4 bases and J by 0 bases, with 9 bases between them. This chain's CDR3 is CASSRPRLNTEAFF. CDR3 DNA: TGTGCCAGCTCACGACCAAGGTTGAACACTGAAGCTTTCTTT.